A single TCR beta chain is shown here with its context. The antigen it recognizes is unknown. Base quality data are lacking; no much larger clone is found one base away. The sample is drawn from a study of blood T cell repertoires in COVID-19 (dated by TCRdb to 2018 to 2020). With respect to the entire study: Samples covering the acute and convalescent phases of COVID-19 were provided by collaborators in the United States, Italy and Spain. The samples were drawn from two sources: the first 160 participants of the ongoing ImmuneRACE study, and fewer than 1,500 subjects contributed by 6 global collaborators. Nearly every sample came with metadata listing a de-identified subject ID, COVID-19 status, age in years and sex. The prospective study material was composed of cDNA or gDNA derived from T cells, B-cell-depleted T cells, or PBMCs. Subjects who had been exposed to COVID-19, were actively infected with it, or had recovered from it provided the deeply sampled blood TCRbeta repertoires that made up the dataset. Where HLA class I and class II types were available, the types were taken from metadata supplied by the sample provider, not from assay-based typing. The repertoires were released in a freely available public database intended as a resource for research on the immune response to SARS-CoV-2. What the research found in general, with its limitations: Clinical and demographic metadata were provided uncurated, with the amount varying by source and participant.

TCRbeta CDR3 regions were amplified from genomic DNA using the immunoSEQ Assay, a bias-controlled multiplex PCR. Per the source publication's procedure: Nucleated cell counts per sample were estimated from amplification of reference gene primers within the assay. Sequence reads were collapsed and filtered to measure the absolute abundance of every unique TCRbeta CDR3 rearrangement. For each sample, productive Simpson clonality was calculated by taking the square root of Simpson's diversity index across productive rearrangements. This immuneACCESS table, as held by TCRdb, lists in-frame sequences with V and J called but not all clones. Of the missing ones, under half trace to an unresolved V gene in checked studies; the others have no known cause. From that table come the V and J calls and clone size; the DNA was used to work out D and trimming. This sample lists around 70,000 clones; roughly 91% were detected once. In total, the top ten clones hold just under 0.6% of the sample.

The collaborating institutions used their own protocols to collect whole blood in K2EDTA tubes. Collaborator samples were shipped for TCRbeta analysis as frozen whole blood, isolated PBMCs, or DNA extracted from either sample type. The clonotype originates from a man between 60 and 75 years old with acute or convalescent COVID-19. The sample comprised peripheral blood.

The CDR3 reads as follows: CATSETGEGTDTQYF. The DNA is TGTGCCACCAGTGAGACAGGGGAGGGCACAGATACGCAGTATTTT. Here the chain combines TRBV24-1 and TRBJ2-3; 8 bases in the junction line up with TRBD1. CDR1 and CDR2 (KGHDR, SFDVKD) derive from the germline V gene. Trimming leaves V shorter by 4 bases and J shorter by 1 base, with the junction holding 3 bases beyond the gene matches. Its CDR3 holds 15 amino acids, cysteine through phenylalanine. Kept here is only the CDR3 DNA, which spans 45 bases and is read in frame from base 1.